Below, 26 T cell receptor delta chains from the same sample are listed, as sequenced in a study of Vδ1+ human thymocytes. Study-level results: Thymic TRG and TRD repertoires appeared highly polyclonal, with Gaussian CDR3 length distributions.

The antigens for these receptors are not known. Extracted RNA was reverse transcribed into cDNA. CDR3 amplicons came from multiplex PCR with pooled V-gene forward and constant-region reverse primers. TCRdb processed the multiplex PCR reads again with the CATT caller. The sample contains tens of thousands of delta-chain clones, about 14% of which appear only once. The source material was Vdelta1+ gamma-delta thymocytes from the thymus. As to subset: FACS-sorted CD3+ TCRalphabeta- TCRVdelta1+ TCRVdelta2- thymocytes. All receptors come from a girl less than two years old who had congenital heart surgery.

V and J are TRDV1 and TRDJ1; tentative D call: TRDD2 (6 bases). The V gene lost 2 bases and the J gene lost 0 bases, with 28 bases spanning the gap. The CDR3 spans 21 residues. The germline V gene has CDR1 TSWWSYY and CDR2 QGS. The CDR3 sequence: CALGESLSYPWLESYTDKLIF. As DNA, the CDR3 is TGTGCTCTTGGGGAATCCTTGTCCTACCCATGGCTGGAGTCTTACACCGATAAACTCATCTTT.

With regard to this clone: This sequence may be a read error, since a much larger clone differs from it by one base. Different DNA sequences within this sample yield the same CDR3. This chain connects TRAV29/DV5 to TRDJ1; a possible D gene is TRDD2 (9 bases). Deletions cut 1 base from V and 1 base from J, with 26 bases between. Per the germline V gene, CDR1 is NSMFDY and CDR2 is ISSIKDK. CDR3 length: 19 residues. The CDR3 nucleotides read TGTGCAGCAAGCCCCTTCCTACAAGTGGGGGATCGAACCACCGATAAACTCATCTTT. As protein: CAASPFLQVGDRTTDKLIF.

In this sample, this clone turned up a few times. The chain uses TRDV1 and TRDJ1; 10 positions agree with TRDD3. Germline assignment: CDR1 TSWWSYY and CDR2 QGS. There are 23 residues in the CDR3. V lost 5 bases and J lost 2; bases outside the gene matches: 29. CDR3 amino acids: CALGWMPIPPLRWGIPDTDKLIF. DNA of the CDR3: TGTGCTCTTGGGTGGATGCCGATTCCCCCCTTACGGTGGGGGATACCAGATACCGATAAACTCATCTTT.

This clone was counted a few times. This chain uses TRDV1 with TRDJ1; 9 bases match TRDD3. From germline, CDR1 is TSWWSYY and CDR2 QGS. J was trimmed by 0 bases and V by 1 base; bases with no gene match: 30. This CDR3 has 25 residues. The CDR3 DNA is TGTGCTCTTGGGGAACGCCAAACGACCTACGTGATGTACTGGGGGACCGACAAGTACACCGATAAACTCATCTTT. It yields the protein CALGERQTTYVMYWGTDKYTDKLIF.

This clone was counted between two and nine times. The chain combines TRDV1 with TRDJ1; D ambiguous. V gave up 0 bases and J gave up 8 bases, with 10 bases separating them. The CDR3 extends over 13 amino acids. Germline V gene lookup returns CDR1 TSWWSYY and CDR2 QGS. The chain's CDR3 is CALGELPLLKLIF. DNA of the CDR3: TGTGCTCTTGGGGAACTCCCGCTTCTAAAACTCATCTTT.

This clone was seen only a few times. The rearrangement uses TRDV1 and TRDJ1; D may correspond to TRDD1 or TRDD3 (5 bases each). Germline CDR1 reads TSWWSYY; CDR2 reads QGS. Trimming stripped 9 bases from V and 0 bases from J, with 8 bases between. The CDR3 has 12 amino acids. CDR3: CALGKYTDKLIF. In nucleotides, the CDR3 is TGTGCTCTGGGGAAATACACCGATAAACTCATCTTT.

The rearrangement links TRDV1 to TRDJ1; TRDD3 aligns across 10 bases. The V segment lost 4 bases and the J segment 0 bases; nucleotides outside the gene matches: 23. There are 22 residues in the CDR3. The germline CDR1 and CDR2 sequences are TSWWSYY and QGS. CDR3 DNA sequence: TGTGCTCTTGGGGGAGTTGTCCTACGCTGGGGGATATGGGGAATGTACACCGATAAACTCATCTTT. Protein: CALGGVVLRWGIWGMYTDKLIF.

This clone occurred a few times. J is TRDJ1 and V is TRAV29/DV5; D is ambiguous. This CDR3 has 15 residues. V shed 0 bases and J shed 11 bases, with 23 bases lying between them. Germline loops: CDR1 NSMFDY, CDR2 ISSIKDK. CDR3 nucleotide sequence: TGTGCAGCAAGCGGGCTCGTGGCTACCTCCAGAGGGCTCATCTTT. Amino acids: CAASGLVATSRGLIF.

This clone has only a few counts. The chain recombines TRDV1 with TRDJ1; 9 positions agree with TRDD3. CDR3 length: 21 amino acids. Per germline, CDR1 TSWWSYY and CDR2 QGS. V dropped 6 bases and J dropped 0; count of bases not matched to a gene: 23. For the CDR3, the DNA is TGTGCTCTTGGACACCCGGACCCACTGGGGGACCCCCTCGGGTACACCGATAAACTCATCTTT. Encoded protein: CALGHPDPLGDPLGYTDKLIF.

This clone turned up a few times. The chain has TRDV2 and TRDJ1, with a tentative D call TRDD3 (6 bases). Germline CDR1 is GEAIGNYY and CDR2 is EKD. V shed 1 base and J shed 3 bases, with 14 bases lying between them. CDR3 size: 15 residues. The CDR3 coding sequence is TGTGCCTGTGACACGGCGGGGATCGAATCCGATAAACTCATCTTT. Its protein product is CACDTAGIESDKLIF.

The chain couples TRDV1 to TRDJ1, with D perhaps matching TRDD3 (6 bases). Trimming pared 5 bases from V and 5 bases from J, leaving 27 bases between. Germline CDR1 is TSWWSYY and CDR2 is QGS. There are 18 residues in the CDR3. The CDR3, as DNA: TGTGCTCTTGGGAAACGGTGGAGGAACTCTGGGGACATAGATAAACTCATCTTT. It yields the protein CALGKRWRNSGDIDKLIF.

The sample holds a few counts of this clone. The chain employs TRDV1 and TRDJ1; 10 nucleotides match TRDD3. V shed 2 bases, J shed 2 bases, and the junction held 23 bases outside the gene matches. Germline V gives CDR1 TSWWSYY, CDR2 QGS. The CDR3 runs 22 residues. The CDR3 sequence is CALGENRRWLGDNVRVTDKLIF. Here the CDR3 DNA reads TGTGCTCTTGGGGAAAACCGACGATGGCTGGGGGATAATGTAAGGGTGACCGATAAACTCATCTTT.

V is TRDV1 and J is TRDJ1; 9 nucleotides line up with TRDD3. The length of the CDR3 is 25 residues. Germline CDR1 and CDR2: TSWWSYY and QGS. V lost 0 bases and J lost 4; bases outside the gene matches: 33. The CDR3 region has the DNA TGTGCTCTTGGGGAACTACCTACCCAAGTTTACTGGGGGACGATACGCGCCTTTCGCAGCGATAAACTCATCTTT. Its translation is CALGELPTQVYWGTIRAFRSDKLIF.

The chain has TRDV1 and TRDJ1, with 8 bases that match TRDD3. The CDR3 spans 19 residues. Losses at the gene ends were 4 bases for V and 0 bases for J; bases not matched to a gene: 16. Germline V gene sequence: CDR1 TSWWSYY, CDR2 QGS. CDR3 region: CALGVRYGWGIPYTDKLIF. Here the CDR3 DNA reads TGTGCTCTTGGGGTCCGCTACGGGTGGGGGATCCCCTACACCGATAAACTCATCTTT.

The table lists this clone with a few counts. The chain uses TRDV1 and TRDJ1; TRDD2 agrees at 7 bases. The CDR3 runs 17 residues. Germline values: CDR1 TSWWSYY, CDR2 QGS. Unmatched junction bases numbered 9, after V lost 0 bases and J lost 2 bases. CDR3 protein: CALGELNEALPTDKLIF. DNA for the CDR3: TGTGCTCTTGGGGAACTAAACGAGGCCCTTCCTACCGATAAACTCATCTTT.

The gene calls are TRDV1 and TRDJ1, with D unresolved. The CDR3 is 16 amino acids. V gave up 5 bases and J gave up 4 bases, with 20 bases separating them. CDR1 TSWWSYY and CDR2 QGS come from the germline V gene. The CDR3 nucleotides read TGTGCTCTTGGGAGAGTGGGCCTGGCCTCATACGATAAACTCATCTTT. Its translation is CALGRVGLASYDKLIF.

This clone has more than one count but fewer than ten. A junction end diverges from the germline sequence, so it may reflect a read error. Other nucleotide sequences in the sample specify the same CDR3. The gene calls are TRDV2 and TRDJ1; 8 bases map to TRDD3. The CDR3 contains 19 residues. Germline CDR1 reads GEAIGNYY; CDR2 reads EKD. The CDR3 region has the DNA TGCGCCTGTGACAGATATCCTACTCTGGGGGAAAGCGTCACCGATAAACTCATCTTT. Translated: CACDRYPTLGESVTDKLIF.

The genes are TRDV1 and TRDJ1; D possibly corresponds to TRDD2 (5 bases). The V end was cut by 5 bases, the J end by 0 bases, with 40 bases between. The CDR3 is made up of 24 amino acids. Germline CDR1 TSWWSYY, CDR2 QGS. The CDR3 here is CALGISSHSGLIRIKRRYTDKLIF. CDR3 DNA: TGTGCTCTTGGGATCTCTTCCCACTCGGGTTTGATCCGAATAAAACGTCGTTACACCGATAAACTCATCTTT.

This clone occurred a few times. This chain joins TRDV1 and TRDJ1, with unresolved D. From germline, CDR1 is TSWWSYY and CDR2 QGS. Trimming stripped 0 bases from V and 0 bases from J, with 20 bases between. The CDR3 has 19 amino acids. The CDR3 DNA reads TGTGCTCTTGGGGAACTAATCCCCTCCCGACCCTCGTACACCGATAAACTCATCTTT. This gives the protein CALGELIPSRPSYTDKLIF.

This clone was counted a few times. V gene TRDV1 combines with J gene TRDJ1; tentative D call: TRDD3 (5 bases). The CDR3 has 17 residues. V shed 1 base and J shed 0 bases, with 15 bases lying between them. CDR1 and CDR2 from the germline V gene are TSWWSYY and QGS. The CDR3 DNA sequence: TGTGCTCTTGGGGAACGATGTCCGGGGGTCTACACCGATAAACTCATCTTT. It specifies CALGERCPGVYTDKLIF.

The V and J genes are TRDV1 and TRDJ1; 13 nucleotides align to TRDD3. CDR1 is TSWWSYY, CDR2 QGS, per germline. This CDR3 region has 20 residues. Trimming removed 3 bases from V and 0 bases from J; junction bases left unmatched: 13. Here the CDR3 reads CALGEYPVLGDTRNTDKLIF. The CDR3 DNA is TGTGCTCTTGGGGAGTACCCCGTACTGGGGGATACGAGAAACACCGATAAACTCATCTTT.

There are a few counts of this clone. The J gene is TRDJ1, the V gene TRDV1; 10 bases are a match to TRDD3. CDR1 is TSWWSYY and CDR2 is QGS in the germline V gene. The CDR3 is 19 amino acids. Trimming removed 0 bases from V and 6 bases from J; junction bases left unmatched: 16. CDR3: CALGELVSTGGWTDYKLIF. The DNA for the CDR3 is TGTGCTCTTGGGGAACTGGTCTCTACTGGGGGATGGACGGATTATAAACTCATCTTT.

This clone has just a few counts. The chain is built from TRDV1 and TRDJ1, with D tentatively TRDD3 (5 bases). Germline CDR1 is TSWWSYY and CDR2 is QGS. The CDR3 runs to 17 residues. Between the trimmed V and J ends, which lost 5 bases and 2 bases, there was a span of 21 bases. CDR3 bases: TGTGCTCTTGGGAAAACGGGGACCTTAAGGGATACCGATAAACTCATCTTT. As protein: CALGKTGTLRDTDKLIF.

The rearrangement uses TRDV2 and TRDJ1; TRDD3 agrees at 8 bases. Germline V CDR1 and CDR2: GEAIGNYY, EKD. V lost 6 bases, J lost 5 bases, and 7 bases stayed unmatched. The CDR3 loop spans 13 amino acids. The CDR3 bases are TGTGCCTGTAATCGGGATACGCGGGATAAACTCATCTTT. Translation: CACNRDTRDKLIF.

This clone is medium-sized within its sample. The sample has other DNA sequences that encode this CDR3 too. This chain uses TRDV2 with TRDJ1, with a possible D match to TRDD3 (5 bases). V dropped 2 bases and J dropped 4 bases, with 13 bases sitting between them. Germline loops: CDR1 GEAIGNYY, CDR2 EKD. The CDR3 is 14 residues long. Here the CDR3 DNA reads TGTGCCTGTGACATCTGGGCTAGCATCGATAAACTCATCTTT. This translates into CACDIWASIDKLIF.

The table lists this clone with a few counts. The genes are TRDV1 and TRDJ1; tentative D call: TRDD3 (5 bases). The CDR3 sequence is 16 residues long. The ends were cut back, 4 bases at V and 1 base at J, with 16 bases in the middle. In germline, CDR1 is TSWWSYY, CDR2 QGS. For the CDR3, the DNA is TGTGCTCTTGGGGGGCGAGGGGGGCTCCTCACCGATAAACTCATCTTT. Translation: CALGGRGGLLTDKLIF.